Shown below are 2 T cell receptor beta chains from a single sample sequenced in a study of cytotoxic CD8 clonotypes in ibrutinib-treated CLL. Sequenced by immunoSEQ multiplex PCR; TCRdb stores in-frame clones only, minus some. This table has more than 300,000 clones, 80% appearing once. Sample: PBMCs, taken before ibrutinib treatment. The receptors were gathered from a human donor with chronic lymphocytic leukemia.

The gene calls are TRBV6-5 and TRBJ2-7; 7 positions match TRBD2. Germline trimming cut 0 bases from V and 3 bases from J; bases unmatched to any gene: 8. The CDR3 is made up of 16 amino acids. Germline CDR1 and CDR2: MNHEY and SVGAGI. CDR3 region: CASSYSVLAENYEQYF. Written as DNA, the CDR3 is TGTGCCAGCAGTTACTCGGTCCTAGCGGAAAACTACGAGCAGTACTTC.

This chain links TRBV7-9 with TRBJ2-5; D remains unclear. There are 14 residues in the CDR3. CDR1 is SEHNR, CDR2 FQNEAQ, per germline (reference sequence). Deletions cut 5 bases from V and 5 bases from J, with 15 bases between. CDR3 region: CASSTPTLGETQYF. CDR3 sequence (DNA): TGTGCCAGCAGCACACCGACATTGGGGGAGACCCAGTACTTC.